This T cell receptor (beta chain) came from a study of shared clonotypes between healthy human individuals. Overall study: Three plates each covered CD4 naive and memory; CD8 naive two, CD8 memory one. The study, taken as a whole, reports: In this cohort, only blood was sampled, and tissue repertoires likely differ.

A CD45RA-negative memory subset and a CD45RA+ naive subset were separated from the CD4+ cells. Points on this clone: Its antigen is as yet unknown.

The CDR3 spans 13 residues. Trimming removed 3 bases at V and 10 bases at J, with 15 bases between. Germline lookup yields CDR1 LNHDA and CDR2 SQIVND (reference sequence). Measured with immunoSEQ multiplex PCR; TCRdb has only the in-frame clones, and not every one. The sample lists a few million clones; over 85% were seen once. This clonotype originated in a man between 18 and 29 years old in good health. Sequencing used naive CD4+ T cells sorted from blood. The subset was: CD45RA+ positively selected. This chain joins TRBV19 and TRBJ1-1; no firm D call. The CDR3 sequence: CASSIGPRGSAFF. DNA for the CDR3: TGTGCCAGTAGTATCGGCCCCCGGGGATCAGCTTTCTTT. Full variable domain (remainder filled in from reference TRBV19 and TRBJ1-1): DGGITQSPKYLFRKEGQNVTLSCEQNLNHDAMYWYRQDPGQGLRLIYYSQIVNDFQKGDIAEGYSVSREKKESFPLTVTSAQKNPTAFYLCASSIGPRGSAFFGQGTRLTVV.